A single sample is the source of the 30 T cell receptor beta chains below, sequenced in a study of blood T cells in healthy people across ages. Through a sample-barcoded 5' primer and a J-beta primer mix, a second PCR was run for roughly 7 to 12 cycles. One entry per CDR3 protein, called by TCRdb with MiXCR from the 5' RACE reads. The sample has around 1,000,000 distinct CDR3 sequences, approximately 25% seen once. The data were also submitted as part of a second study, on T cells of mothers and their children.

Material for sequencing was blood. These receptors came from a girl aged 2-10 years in good health.

The chain joins TRBV28 to TRBJ1-5; TRBD1 might be the D (6 bases). From germline, CDR1 is MDHEN and CDR2 SYDVKM. This CDR3 region has 14 residues. V shed 3 bases and J shed 6 bases, with 12 bases lying between them. In DNA form, the CDR3 reads TGTGCCAGCAGTTTCCAGGGGTCAATTCAGCCCCAGCATTTT. The encoded protein is CASSFQGSIQPQHF.

The V call is TRBV7-2, the J call TRBJ1-2; the D is unclear. Between the trimmed V and J ends, which lost 5 bases and 4 bases, there was a span of 14 bases. Germline-derived CDR1 and CDR2 are SGHTA and FQGNSA. The CDR3 length is 14 residues. The CDR3 region has the DNA TGTGCCAGCAGCCCTACGAGGTCCGGCTATGGCTACACCTTC. Translating it yields CASSPTRSGYGYTF. The whole variable domain, filled in from reference TRBV7-2 and TRBJ1-2, reads GAGVSQSPSNKVTEKGKDVELRCDPISGHTALYWYRQSLGQGLEFLIYFQGNSAPDKSGLPSDRFSAERTGGSVSTLTIQRTQQEDSAVYLCASSPTRSGYGYTFGSGTRLTVV.

This chain uses TRBV6-6 with TRBJ1-2; D call uncertain. Germline CDR1 MNHNY, CDR2 SVGAGI (reference sequence). This CDR3 comprises 14 residues. The germline V and J ends were trimmed by 2 bases and 7 bases, with 14 bases remaining between them. This CDR3 reads CASSYPFTNPGYTF. The CDR3 bases are TGTGCCAGCAGTTACCCCTTCACCAATCCTGGCTACACCTTC.

The sample holds a few counts of this clonotype. V and J are TRBV12-3 or TRBV12-4 and TRBJ1-2; 7 bases are a match to TRBD1. CDR3 length equals 13 residues. The junction had 9 bases not matched to a gene; V was cut back by 6 bases and J by 8 bases. CDR3 residues: CASRLSQGWGYTF. CDR3 sequence (DNA): TGTGCCAGCAGGTTATCACAGGGGTGGGGCTACACCTTC.

A few counts support this clonotype. The chain couples TRBV4-1 to TRBJ2-1; 8 bases fit TRBD2. The CDR3 spans 17 residues. Germline lookup yields CDR1 MGHRA and CDR2 YSYEKL. Losses at the gene ends were 4 bases for V and 5 bases for J; bases not matched to a gene: 13. The CDR3: CASSLLPGLGPNNEQFF. CDR3 in DNA: TGCGCCAGCAGCCTCTTGCCGGGACTAGGACCGAACAATGAGCAGTTCTTC.

The chain carries TRBV4-1 and TRBJ1-2; D gene uncertain. Germline V CDR1 and CDR2: MGHRA, YSYEKL. The CDR3 has 15 residues. Trimming removed 4 bases from V and 0 bases from J, with 12 bases in between. The CDR3 DNA reads TGCGCCAGCAGCCTCTCCGGCGGGTCTAACTATGGCTACACCTTC. It is translated as CASSLSGGSNYGYTF.

This chain uses TRBV2 with TRBJ2-4, with a weak D call TRBD1 (5 bases). The CDR3 is 14 amino acids. Per germline, CDR1 SNHLY and CDR2 FYNNEI. As DNA, the CDR3 is TGTGCTACCTCAATATCCAGGGCCCAAAACATTCAGTACTTC. This translates into CATSISRAQNIQYF. Variable domain in full (rest from reference TRBV2 and TRBJ2-4): EPEVTQTPSHQVTQMGQEVILRCVPISNHLYFYWYRQILGQKVEFLVSFYNNEISEKSEIFDDQFSVERPDGSNFTLKIRSTKLEDSAMYFCATSISRAQNIQYFGAGTRLSVL.

This chain connects TRBV29-1 to TRBJ1-2, with TRBD1 as a possible D gene (6 bases). The CDR3 totals 15 residues. Germline-derived CDR1 and CDR2 are SQVTM and ANQGSEA. Trimming cost V 0 bases and J 5 bases, with 16 bases left between them. CDR3 sequence: CSVEEMGARSYGYTF. Written as DNA, the CDR3 is TGCAGCGTTGAAGAGATGGGGGCACGGTCTTATGGCTACACCTTC. The entire variable domain, with the rest obtained from reference TRBV29-1 and TRBJ1-2, is as follows: SAVISQKPSRDICQRGTSLTIQCQVDSQVTMMFWYRQQPGQSLTLIATANQGSEATYESGFVIDKFPISRPNLTFSTLTVSNMSPEDSSIYLCSVEEMGARSYGYTFGSGTRLTVV.

The chain joins TRBV5-1 to TRBJ2-7; 9 bases align to TRBD1. CDR1 SGHRS and CDR2 YFSETQ come from the germline V gene. The CDR3 is 15 residues long. The V segment lost 5 bases and the J segment 2 bases; nucleotides outside the gene matches: 8. The CDR3 here is CASSFWTGETYEQYF. CDR3 nucleotides: TGCGCCAGCAGTTTTTGGACAGGGGAAACCTACGAGCAGTACTTC. Together with reference TRBV5-1 and TRBJ2-7, the CDR3 gives the full variable domain: KAGVTQTPRYLIKTRGQQVTLSCSPISGHRSVSWYQQTPGQGLQFLFEYFSETQRNKGNFPGRFSGRQFSNSRSEMNVSTLELGDSALYLCASSFWTGETYEQYFGPGTRLTVT.

This clonotype was seen a few times. The chain recombines TRBV5-1 with TRBJ1-6; D perhaps matches TRBD1 (6 bases). The CDR3 runs to 15 residues. The germline V gene has CDR1 SGHRS and CDR2 YFSETQ. V lost 4 bases to trimming and J lost 8 bases, with 16 bases between them. CDR3 in amino acids: CASSLWRGGDSPLHF. CDR3 DNA: TGCGCCAGCAGCCTGTGGAGGGGGGGAGATTCACCCCTCCACTTT.

This chain links TRBV2 with TRBJ2-4, with TRBD2 identical over 7 bases. The ends lost 5 bases at V and 3 bases at J; junction bases unmatched: 7. Germline V gene sequence: CDR1 SNHLY, CDR2 FYNNEI. The CDR3 runs to 15 residues. The CDR3 reads CASSRDYGNKNIQYF. In DNA form, the CDR3 reads TGTGCCAGCAGTCGGGACTACGGAAACAAAAACATTCAGTACTTC.

The chain carries TRBV28 and TRBJ2-3, with no clear D. Germline assignment: CDR1 MDHEN and CDR2 SYDVKM. The CDR3 is made up of 17 amino acids. Trimming took 2 bases from V and 4 from J, leaving 19 bases between them. The CDR3 DNA reads TGTGCCAGCAGTTTACAAGGGTGGAGCAGGAAGGCAGATACGCAGTATTTT. This translates into CASSLQGWSRKADTQYF.

J is TRBJ2-5 and V is TRBV7-9, with 12 bases matching TRBD1. CDR1 and CDR2 from the germline V gene are SEHNR and FQNEAQ (reference sequence). The V segment lost 5 bases and the J segment 14 bases; nucleotides outside the gene matches: 6. The CDR3 has 12 residues. As DNA, the CDR3 is TGTGCCAGCAGCCCCCCGGGACAGGGGGCTTACTTC. This codes for CASSPPGQGAYF.

V is TRBV11-2 and J is TRBJ2-1; TRBD2 matches 14 bases. Trimming took 5 bases from V and 9 from J; bases not matched to a gene: 6. This CDR3 spans 15 amino acids. CDR1 SGHAT and CDR2 FQNNGV come from the germline V gene. The CDR3 DNA sequence: TGTGCCAGCAGCCCGGGGACTAGCGGGAGAGTTGAGCAGTTCTTC. Its protein is CASSPGTSGRVEQFF.

V usage is TRBV4-1 and J usage is TRBJ2-7, with D possibly being TRBD1 or TRBD2 (5 bases each). Between the trimmed V and J ends, which lost 3 bases and 3 bases, there was a span of 15 bases. The CDR3 has 15 amino acids. CDR1 and CDR2 from the germline V gene are MGHRA and YSYEKL. In nucleotides, the CDR3 is TGCGCCAGCAGCCAGGTTCCGGGACCGAACTACGAGCAGTACTTC. This translates into CASSQVPGPNYEQYF.

This clonotype has just a few counts. The chain couples TRBV12-3 or TRBV12-4 to TRBJ2-7, with 7 bases lining up with TRBD2. V shed 2 bases and J 5 bases; nucleotides not matched to a gene: 12. The CDR3 consists of 16 residues. The chain's CDR3 is CASSLPPPGRVNEQYF. Written as DNA, the CDR3 is TGTGCCAGCAGTTTACCCCCCCCAGGGAGGGTGAACGAGCAGTACTTC.

The V call is TRBV20-1, the J call TRBJ2-6, with 11 bases aligning to TRBD2. The CDR3 sequence is 16 residues long. Germline V gene data show CDR1 as DFQATT and CDR2 as SNEGSKA (reference sequence). V lost 4 bases and J lost 0; bases outside the gene matches: 2. CDR3 in DNA: TGCAGTGCTACTAGCGGGGGGCGCTCTGGGGCCAACGTCCTGACTTTC. This gives the protein CSATSGGRSGANVLTF.

The gene calls are TRBV9 and TRBJ2-5, with 9 bases that match TRBD1. Germline CDR1 is SGDLS and CDR2 is YYNGEE. CDR3 length: 15 amino acids. V gave up 5 bases and J gave up 2 bases; unmatched junction bases: 7. In nucleotides, the CDR3 is TGTGCCAGCAGAAGGACAGGGGCAATTCAAGAGACCCAGTACTTC. Translation: CASRRTGAIQETQYF.

The chain employs TRBV25-1 and TRBJ2-7; D perhaps matches TRBD1 (6 bases). Germline loops: CDR1 MGHDK, CDR2 SYGVNS. The CDR3 contains 13 residues. The V gene lost 5 bases and the J gene lost 6 bases, with 14 bases spanning the gap. Written as DNA, the CDR3 is TGTGCCAGCAGTCTCAACAGGGAAGGCGAGCAGTACTTC. Protein sequence: CASSLNREGEQYF.

The V and J genes are TRBV3-1 and TRBJ1-1, with D hard to call. Germline V gives CDR1 LGHDT, CDR2 YNNKEL (reference sequence). V was trimmed by 0 bases and J by 3 bases, leaving 8 bases between them. CDR3 length: 14 amino acids. The CDR3, as DNA: TGTGCCAGCAGCCAAGATTCCGGGTACACTGAAGCTTTCTTT. Protein product: CASSQDSGYTEAFF.

This clonotype was found a few times. The J gene is TRBJ2-5, the V gene TRBV5-6; 11 positions agree with TRBD1. The end of the DNA aligns better with TRBJ2-1, so the J call may be wrong. The CDR3 loop spans 15 amino acids. Germline V lookup: CDR1 SGHDT, CDR2 YYEEEE. The CDR3 DNA sequence: TGTGCCAGCAGCTTGTATCGGACAGGGGGCGATGAGCAGTTCTTC. Translated: CASSLYRTGGDEQFF.

This clonotype was observed a few times. The chain combines TRBV19 with TRBJ1-2; possibly TRBD1 for D (6 bases). V shed 7 bases and J shed 6 bases, with 27 bases lying between them. This CDR3 is built from 17 residues. Germline V gene sequence: CDR1 LNHDA, CDR2 SQIVND (reference sequence). Written as DNA, the CDR3 is TGTGCCAGTACCGACCCCAACAGGGCCCCGCGTGCTCATGGCTACACCTTC. Translating it yields CASTDPNRAPRAHGYTF.

This clonotype was counted between two and nine times. The V call is TRBV20-1, the J call TRBJ2-5; D is perhaps TRBD1 (6 bases). In germline, CDR1 is DFQATT, CDR2 SNEGSKA (reference sequence). This CDR3 is 17 amino acids long. V dropped 0 bases and J dropped 5 bases, with 22 bases sitting between them. CDR3 sequence (DNA): TGCAGTGCTAGAGATGAAATACTTCAGGGGTTTAGGGAGACCCAGTACTTC. Its protein is CSARDEILQGFRETQYF.

This clonotype was seen a few times. A read error may account for a junction end that differs from germline. The chain employs TRBV6-2 or TRBV6-3 and TRBJ2-1; D is tentatively TRBD1 or TRBD2 (5 bases each). Germline CDR1 is MNHEY and CDR2 is SVGEGT. The CDR3 contains 13 residues. The CDR3 loop is CASSYFGGKTRYF. As DNA, the CDR3 is TGTGCCAGCAGTTACTTTGGGGGAAAGACCCGGTACTTC.

This clonotype came up a few times. The chain links TRBV24-1 to TRBJ2-7; D unresolved. Germline V lookup: CDR1 KGHDR, CDR2 SFDVKD. CDR3 length: 13 residues. V was cut by 4 bases and J by 0 bases, with 6 bases left in between. CDR3 DNA: TGTGCCACCAGTGACAAGTACTCCTACGAGCAGTACTTC. It encodes CATSDKYSYEQYF.

The table lists this clonotype with a few counts. The chain links TRBV6-5 to TRBJ2-2; D uncertain. CDR1 is MNHEY and CDR2 is SVGAGI in the germline V gene. This CDR3 spans 13 amino acids. Between the trimmed V and J ends, which lost 8 bases and 4 bases, there was a span of 11 bases. CDR3 residues: CASSLPITGELFF. In DNA form, the CDR3 reads TGTGCCAGCTCTCTACCGATCACCGGGGAGCTGTTTTTT.

The chain links TRBV7-9 to TRBJ2-1; D remains ambiguous. V was pared by 4 bases and J by 6 bases, with 10 bases between. CDR3 length equals 13 residues. Germline V gives CDR1 SEHNR, CDR2 FQNEAQ (reference sequence). CDR3 nucleotides: TGTGCCAGCAGCTACCGGACCGCCAATGAGCAGTTCTTC. Its protein product is CASSYRTANEQFF.

A few counts support this clonotype. V gene TRBV20-1 combines with J gene TRBJ1-1, with no clear D. CDR1 and CDR2 (germline): DFQATT, SNEGSKA (reference sequence). V dropped 5 bases and J dropped 7 bases, with 14 bases sitting between them. This CDR3 comprises 12 residues. In DNA, the CDR3 is TGCAGTGCTCCCGCCCAGGCCATTGAAGCTTTCTTT. Translation: CSAPAQAIEAFF.

The chain has TRBV3-1 and TRBJ2-7, with 14 bases lining up with TRBD2. Losses at the gene ends were 4 bases for V and 6 bases for J; bases not matched to a gene: 8. Germline CDR1 is LGHDT and CDR2 is YNNKEL (reference sequence). The CDR3 extends over 16 amino acids. As DNA, the CDR3 is TGTGCCAGCAGCCTACCGGGACTAGCGGGAGTGGGCGAGCAGTACTTC. Protein product: CASSLPGLAGVGEQYF.

A few counts support this clonotype. This chain links TRBV7-2 with TRBJ2-3; TRBD2 aligns across 10 bases. Germline values: CDR1 SGHTA, CDR2 FQGNSA. The ends lost 8 bases at V and 5 bases at J; junction bases unmatched: 4. The CDR3 spans 13 residues. CDR3 region: CASGRLAGDTQYF. The CDR3 region has the DNA TGTGCCAGCGGAAGACTAGCGGGAGATACGCAGTATTTT.